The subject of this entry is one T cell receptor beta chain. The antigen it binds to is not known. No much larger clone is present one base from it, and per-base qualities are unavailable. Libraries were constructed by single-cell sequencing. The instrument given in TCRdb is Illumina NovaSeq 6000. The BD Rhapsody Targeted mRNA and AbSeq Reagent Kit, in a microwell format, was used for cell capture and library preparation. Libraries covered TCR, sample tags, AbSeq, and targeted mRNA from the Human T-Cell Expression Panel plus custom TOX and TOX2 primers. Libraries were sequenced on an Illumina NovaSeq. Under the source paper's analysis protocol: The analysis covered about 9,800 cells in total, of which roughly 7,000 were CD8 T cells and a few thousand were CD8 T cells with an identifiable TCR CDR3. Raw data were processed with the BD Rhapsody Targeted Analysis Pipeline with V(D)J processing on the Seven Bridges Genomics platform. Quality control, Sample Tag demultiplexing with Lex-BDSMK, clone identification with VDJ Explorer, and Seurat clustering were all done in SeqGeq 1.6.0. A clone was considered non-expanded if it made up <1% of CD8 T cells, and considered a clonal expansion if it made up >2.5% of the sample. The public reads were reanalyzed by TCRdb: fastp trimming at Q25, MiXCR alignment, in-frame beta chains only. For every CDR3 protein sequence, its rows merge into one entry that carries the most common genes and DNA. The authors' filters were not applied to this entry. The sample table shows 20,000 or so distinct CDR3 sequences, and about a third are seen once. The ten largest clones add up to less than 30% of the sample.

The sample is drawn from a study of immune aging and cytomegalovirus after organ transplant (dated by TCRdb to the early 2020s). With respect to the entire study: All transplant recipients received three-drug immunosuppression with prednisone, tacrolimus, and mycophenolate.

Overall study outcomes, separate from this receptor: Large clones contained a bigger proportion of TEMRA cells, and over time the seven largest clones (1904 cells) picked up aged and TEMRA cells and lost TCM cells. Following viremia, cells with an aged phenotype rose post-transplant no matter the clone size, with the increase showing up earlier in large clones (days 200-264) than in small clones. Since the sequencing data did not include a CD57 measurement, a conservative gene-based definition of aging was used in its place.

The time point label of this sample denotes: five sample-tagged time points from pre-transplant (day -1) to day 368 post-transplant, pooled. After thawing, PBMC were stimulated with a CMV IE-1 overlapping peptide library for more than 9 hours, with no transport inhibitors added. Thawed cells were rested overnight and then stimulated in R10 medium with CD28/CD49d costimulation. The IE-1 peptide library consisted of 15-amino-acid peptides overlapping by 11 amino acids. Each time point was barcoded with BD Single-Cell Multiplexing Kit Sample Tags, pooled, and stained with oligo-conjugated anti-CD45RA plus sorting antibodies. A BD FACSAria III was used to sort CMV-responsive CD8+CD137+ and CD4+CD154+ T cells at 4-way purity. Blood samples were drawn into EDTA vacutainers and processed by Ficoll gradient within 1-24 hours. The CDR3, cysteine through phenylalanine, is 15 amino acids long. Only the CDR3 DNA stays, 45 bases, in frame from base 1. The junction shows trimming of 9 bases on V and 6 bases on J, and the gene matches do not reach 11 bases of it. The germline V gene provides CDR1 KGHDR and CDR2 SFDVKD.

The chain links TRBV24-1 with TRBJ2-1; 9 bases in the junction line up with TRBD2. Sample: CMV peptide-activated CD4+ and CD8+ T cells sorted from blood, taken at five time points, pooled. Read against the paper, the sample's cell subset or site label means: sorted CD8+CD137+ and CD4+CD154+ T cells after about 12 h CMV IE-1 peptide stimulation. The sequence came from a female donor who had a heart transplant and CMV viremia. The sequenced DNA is TGTGCCACCTGGGGGGCTAGCGGGATTAGCAATGAGCAGTTCTTC. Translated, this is CATWGASGISNEQFF.